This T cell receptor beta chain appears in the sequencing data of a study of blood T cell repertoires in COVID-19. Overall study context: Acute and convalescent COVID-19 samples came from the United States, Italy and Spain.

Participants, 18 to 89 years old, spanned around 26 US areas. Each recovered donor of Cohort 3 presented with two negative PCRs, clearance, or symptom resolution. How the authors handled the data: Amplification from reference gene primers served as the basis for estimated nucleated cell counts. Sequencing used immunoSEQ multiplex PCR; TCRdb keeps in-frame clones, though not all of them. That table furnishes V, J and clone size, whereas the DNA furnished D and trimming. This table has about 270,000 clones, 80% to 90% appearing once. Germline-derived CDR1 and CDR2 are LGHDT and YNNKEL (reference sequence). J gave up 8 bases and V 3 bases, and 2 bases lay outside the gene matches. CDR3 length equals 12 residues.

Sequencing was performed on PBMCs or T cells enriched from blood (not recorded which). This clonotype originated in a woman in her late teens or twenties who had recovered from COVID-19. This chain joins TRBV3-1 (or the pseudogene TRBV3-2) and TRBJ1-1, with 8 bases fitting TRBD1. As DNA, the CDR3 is TGTGCCAGCAGCCATAGGACAGGGGAAGCTTTCTTT. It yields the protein CASSHRTGEAFF.